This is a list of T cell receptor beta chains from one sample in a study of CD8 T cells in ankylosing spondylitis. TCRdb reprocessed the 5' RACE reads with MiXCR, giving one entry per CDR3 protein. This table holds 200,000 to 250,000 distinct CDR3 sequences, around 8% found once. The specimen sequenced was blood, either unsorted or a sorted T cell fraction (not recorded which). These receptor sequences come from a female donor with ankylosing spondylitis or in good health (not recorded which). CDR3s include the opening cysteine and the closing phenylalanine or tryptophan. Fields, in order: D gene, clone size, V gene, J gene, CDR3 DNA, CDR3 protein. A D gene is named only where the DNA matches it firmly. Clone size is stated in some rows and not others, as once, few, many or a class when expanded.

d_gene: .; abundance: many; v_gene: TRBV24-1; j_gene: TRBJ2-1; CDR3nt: TGTGCCACCAGTGATTTTTCTCTACCCAATGAGCAGTTCTTC; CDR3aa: CATSDFSLPNEQFF
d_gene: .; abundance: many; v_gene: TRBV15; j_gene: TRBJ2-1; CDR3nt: TGTGCCACCAGCAGAGATTGGACATACAATGAGCAGTTCTTC; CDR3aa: CATSRDWTYNEQFF
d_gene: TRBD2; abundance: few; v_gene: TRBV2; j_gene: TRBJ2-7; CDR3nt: TGTGCCAGCAGTGGAGATAGGACTAGCGGTTCCTACGAGCAGTACTTC; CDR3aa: CASSGDRTSGSYEQYF
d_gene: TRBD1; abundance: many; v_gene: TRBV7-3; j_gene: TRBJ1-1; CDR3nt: TGTGCCAGCAGCGCCGGGACAGGGAGCCCCACTGAAGCTTTCTTT; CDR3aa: CASSAGTGSPTEAFF
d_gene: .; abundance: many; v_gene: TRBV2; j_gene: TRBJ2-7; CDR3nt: TGTGCCAGCAGTGGGTCAATTCCTCCCTACGAGCAGTACTTC; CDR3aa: CASSGSIPPYEQYF
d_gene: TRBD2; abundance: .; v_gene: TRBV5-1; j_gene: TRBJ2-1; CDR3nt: TGCGCCAGCAGCCCCAGTGGGGGAGGGAGATACAATGAGCAGTTCTTC; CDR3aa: CASSPSGGGRYNEQFF
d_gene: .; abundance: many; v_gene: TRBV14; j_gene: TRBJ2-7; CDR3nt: TGTGCCAGCAGTCACATCAGGGTCTCCTACGAGCAGTACTTC; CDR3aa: CASSHIRVSYEQYF
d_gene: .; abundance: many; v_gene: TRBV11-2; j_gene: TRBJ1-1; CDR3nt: TGTGCCAGCAGCTCAACGAACACTGAAGCTTTCTTT; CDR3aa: CASSSTNTEAFF
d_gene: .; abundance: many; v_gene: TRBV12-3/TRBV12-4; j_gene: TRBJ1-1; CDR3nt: TGTGCCAGCAAGAGGGATTCAGACACTGAAGCTTTCTTT; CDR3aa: CASKRDSDTEAFF
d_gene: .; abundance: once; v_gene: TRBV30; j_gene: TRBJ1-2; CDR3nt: TGTGCCTGGAGAGCCGCATATGACTACACCTTC; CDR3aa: CAWRAAYDYTF
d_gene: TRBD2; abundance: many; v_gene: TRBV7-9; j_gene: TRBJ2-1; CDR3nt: TGTGCCAGCAGCGCCGGACTAGCGGGACACAATGAGCAGTTCTTC; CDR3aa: CASSAGLAGHNEQFF
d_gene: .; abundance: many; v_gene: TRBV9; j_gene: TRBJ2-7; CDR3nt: TGTGCCAGCAGCGTACGTACAGAGGGGGAGCAGTACTTC; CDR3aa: CASSVRTEGEQYF
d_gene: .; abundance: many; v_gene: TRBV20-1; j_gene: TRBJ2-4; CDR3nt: TGCAGTGCTAGAGAGGGGAACATTCAGTACTTC; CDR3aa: CSAREGNIQYF
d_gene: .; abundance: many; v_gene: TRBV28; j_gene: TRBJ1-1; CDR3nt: TGTGCCAGCAGTCCGCAGCCCGCGTTTGAAGCTTTCTTT; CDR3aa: CASSPQPAFEAFF
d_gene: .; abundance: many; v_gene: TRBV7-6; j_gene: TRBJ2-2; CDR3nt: TGTGCCGTTTCTGGGCGGCTTAACACCGGGGAGCTGTTTTTT; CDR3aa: CAVSGRLNTGELFF
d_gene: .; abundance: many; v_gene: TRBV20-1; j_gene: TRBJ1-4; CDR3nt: TGCAGTGCTAGAGATGGCGGGGGTGAAAGTGCAACTAATGAAAAACTGTTTTTT; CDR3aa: CSARDGGGESATNEKLFF
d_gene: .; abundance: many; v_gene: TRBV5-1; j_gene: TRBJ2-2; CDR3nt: TGCGCCAGCAGCTTGTCGTGGGCGGGCACCGGGGAGCTGTTTTTT; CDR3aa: CASSLSWAGTGELFF
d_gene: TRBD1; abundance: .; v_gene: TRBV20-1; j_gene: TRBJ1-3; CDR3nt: TGCAGTGCCAGCCCCGGGACAGCCGAGATGATCTCTGGAAACACCATATATTTT; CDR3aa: CSASPGTAEMISGNTIYF